This TCR beta chain was found in a study of cytomegalovirus exposure and HLA in healthy donors. At the level of the study: In a later analysis, the 130 or so validation repertoires were reported to have used the same platform as the roughly 700 first-cohort repertoires.

Using immunoSEQ multiplex PCR, the repertoire was profiled, and TCRdb retains in-frame clones only, with some absent. The sample records approximately 100,000 clones, roughly 87% being singletons. This sequence originates from a man younger than 35 in good health and CMV-seropositive. The sequenced material came from PBMCs.

The chain's CDR3 is CASSPYTSGLGTDTQYF. The CDR3 DNA is TGCGCCAGCAGCCCTTACACTAGCGGGTTGGGCACAGATACGCAGTATTTT. The chain employs TRBV5-1 and TRBJ2-3; 9 bases map to TRBD2. J lost 1 base, V lost 4 bases, and 10 bases had no gene match. Germline CDR1 is SGHRS and CDR2 is YFSETQ. CDR3 length: 17 residues. The full variable domain, with the rest looked up from reference TRBV5-1 and TRBJ2-3, is KAGVTQTPRYLIKTRGQQVTLSCSPISGHRSVSWYQQTPGQGLQFLFEYFSETQRNKGNFPGRFSGRQFSNSRSEMNVSTLELGDSALYLCASSPYTSGLGTDTQYFGPGTRLTVL.